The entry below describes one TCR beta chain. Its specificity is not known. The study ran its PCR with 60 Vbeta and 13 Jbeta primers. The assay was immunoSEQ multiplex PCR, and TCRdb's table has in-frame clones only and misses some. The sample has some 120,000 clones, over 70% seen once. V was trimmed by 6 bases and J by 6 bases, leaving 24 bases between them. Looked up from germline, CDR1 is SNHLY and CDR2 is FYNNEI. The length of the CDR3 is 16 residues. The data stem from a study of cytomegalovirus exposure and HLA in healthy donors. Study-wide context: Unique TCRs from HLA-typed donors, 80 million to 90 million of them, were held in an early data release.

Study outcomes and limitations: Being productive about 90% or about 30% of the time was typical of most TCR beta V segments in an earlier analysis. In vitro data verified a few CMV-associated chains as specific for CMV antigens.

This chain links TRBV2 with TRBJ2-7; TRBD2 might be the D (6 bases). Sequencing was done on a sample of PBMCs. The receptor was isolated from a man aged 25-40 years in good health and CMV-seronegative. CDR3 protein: CASSLRRASAILEQYF. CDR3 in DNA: TGTGCCAGCAGCCTCCGCCGGGCTAGCGCAATTCTCGAGCAGTACTTC.